The rows below give T cell receptor beta chains drawn from one sample of a study of yellow fever vaccine responses in identical twins. TCRdb independently ran MiXCR on the RT-PCR reads; one entry per CDR3 protein. This table holds about 19,000 distinct CDR3 sequences, 60% to 70% found once. This specimen was T cells from blood (PBMCs), unsorted or a sorted subset (not recorded which), taken before or after yellow fever vaccination (not recorded which). These receptors came from a woman between 18 and 29 years old who received the yellow fever vaccine. Each CDR3 is given without its conserved first and last residue.

>TRBV11-3|TRBJ2-1
ASSLQTGGVYNEQF
>TRBV3-1|TRBJ1-4
ASSQGANNEKLF
>TRBV28|TRBJ1-1
ASRGSGANTEAF
>TRBV2|TRBJ2-3
ASVGLTDTQY
>TRBV3-1|TRBJ2-1
ASSQAGLDNEQF
>TRBV29-1|TRBJ1-2
SGLDREDGYT
>TRBV5-1|TRBJ2-1
ASSLASGNNEQF
>TRBV18|TRBJ2-5
ASSPGLETQY
>TRBV18|TRBJ1-5
ASSPSTTQGRQPQH
>TRBV19|TRBJ2-7
ASPSGRGAVGYYEQY
>TRBV7-9|TRBJ2-3
ASSLAGGKTTDTQY
>TRBV18|TRBJ1-1
ASSPQTVNTEAF
>TRBV7-6|TRBJ2-1
ASSLSGLAGLEQF
>TRBV29-1|TRBJ2-1
SEKRGQNEQF
>TRBV29-1|TRBJ1-2
SVWEGNYGYT
>TRBV29-1|TRBJ2-5
STRDRGQETQY
>TRBV4-1|TRBJ1-3
ASSQAGTSGNTIY
>TRBV2|TRBJ2-3
ASKVTSGRTDTQY
>TRBV5-1|TRBJ1-1
ASSLGAGSVGTEAF
>TRBV3-1|TRBJ1-2
ASSQEWTGGYT
>TRBV29-1|TRBJ1-1
SVLDWPGVNTEAF
>TRBV5-5|TRBJ2-3
ASSPGRGTDTQY
>TRBV5-1|TRBJ2-7
ASSEGTGVYEQY
>TRBV4-2|TRBJ1-1
ASSQDRTYGEAF
>TRBV7-2|TRBJ2-3
ASSLASDRPTSDTQY
>TRBV20-1|TRBJ2-2
SASDRTLRTGELF